These 4 T cell receptor beta chains came from one sample sequenced in a study of Graves' ophthalmopathy and Graves' hyperthyroidism (dated by TCRdb to the late 2010s). TCRdb lists the instrument as Illumina HiSeq 2000. For repertoire sequencing, the TCR beta CDR3 regions were amplified from RNA transcripts. A first-round RT-PCR used HTBI primers with the Qiagen OneStep RT-PCR kit, followed by a second-round multiplex PCR, size selection and purification. TCRdb reprocessing: public reads trimmed at Q25 with fastp, clones called with MiXCR, in-frame beta chains kept. Rows with a matching CDR3 protein are joined into one entry that keeps the most common DNA and genes. The sample contains around 670,000 distinct CDR3 sequences, 40% of them found a single time. The ten biggest clones cover approximately 43% of the sample. The sample consisted of peripheral blood. The receptors stem from an adult man with Graves' ophthalmopathy.

The chain couples TRBV25-1 to TRBJ1-5; D uncertain. Per germline, CDR1 MGHDK and CDR2 SYGVNS. The CDR3 is 16 residues long. V dropped 3 bases and J dropped 6 bases, with 18 bases sitting between them. CDR3 bases: TGTGCCAGCAGTGATAGTGCCAGGTGCAAAATTCAGCCCCAGCATTTT. Its protein product is CASSDSARCKIQPQHF.

This clonotype has just one count. The final CDR3 position lacks the conserved phenylalanine or tryptophan, pointing to a likely read error. The rearrangement uses TRBV9 and TRBJ1-1; 9 nucleotides match TRBD1. Germline CDR1 reads SGDLS; CDR2 reads YYNGEE. Trimming cost V 2 bases and J 4 bases; bases outside gene matches: 0. This CDR3 spans 13 amino acids. DNA for the CDR3: TGTGCCAGCAGCGTGACAGGGGGCACTGAAGCTTTCCTT. This codes for CASSVTGGTEAFL.

CDR3 sequence: CATSSRTGGDTEAFF. For the CDR3, the DNA is TGTGCCACCAGCAGCCGGACAGGGGGGGACACTGAAGCTTTCTTT. J is TRBJ1-1 and V is TRBV15; the match to TRBD1 covers 10 bases. The CDR3 runs 15 residues. Per the germline V gene, CDR1 is LNHNV and CDR2 is YYDKDF (reference sequence). Germline trimming cut 3 bases from V and 3 bases from J; bases unmatched to any gene: 4.

The chain combines TRBV7-9 with TRBJ1-1; D perhaps matches TRBD1 (5 bases). CDR1 and CDR2 from the germline V gene are SEHNR and FQNEAQ (reference sequence). Trimming removed 6 bases from V and 1 base from J, with 18 bases in between. This CDR3 comprises 16 residues. The CDR3 bases are TGTGCCAGCAGTTACCCCCCCCGGGGGGGGAACACTGAAGCTTTCTTT. Translation: CASSYPPRGGNTEAFF. Full variable domain (rest looked up from reference TRBV7-9 and TRBJ1-1): DTGVSQNPRHKITKRGQNVTFRCDPISEHNRLYWYRQTLGQGPEFLTYFQNEAQLEKSRLLSDRFSAERPKGSFSTLEIQRTEQGDSAMYLCASSYPPRGGNTEAFFGQGTRLTVV.